Reported below is one TCR beta chain. The TCR beta repertoire was assessed by survey-level immunoSEQ sequencing. TCRdb keeps only in-frame clones here, not all; method: immunoSEQ multiplex PCR. The sample has under 65,000 clones, approximately 93% seen once; the top ten hold about 10%. Per germline, CDR1 LNHDA and CDR2 SQIVND (reference sequence). The CDR3 loop spans 13 amino acids. V dropped 3 bases and J dropped 3 bases, with 7 bases sitting between them. V usage is TRBV19 and J usage is TRBJ2-3, with D uncertain. Material: PBMCs. The clonotype originates from a man aged 35 to 55 with rheumatoid arthritis. The CDR3 loop is CASSIWGTDTQYF. CDR3 coding DNA: TGTGCCAGTAGTATTTGGGGAACAGATACGCAGTATTTT.